Listed below are T cell receptor beta chains from one sample, sequenced in a study of shared clonotypes between healthy human individuals. The table came from immunoSEQ multiplex PCR; TCRdb's copy has only in-frame clones and leaves some out. The sample carries a few hundred thousand clones, around 97% recorded once. Material for sequencing was naive CD4+ T cells sorted from blood. These receptors were taken from a woman aged 25 to 39 in good health. Each CDR3 is given without its conserved first and last residue. Fields, in order: V gene, CDR3 protein.

>TRBV5-1
ASKQQETQY
>TRBV7-7
ASSLGPEADTQY
>TRBV9
ASSHSRTGYYEQY
>TRBV28
ASSPLGLAGSDTQY
>TRBV28
ASPSFCEQY
>TRBV28
ASIHGGRPPYNEQF
>TRBV28
ASSPPDHSGSYNEQF
>TRBV30
AWSAGAQVSPLH
>TRBV14
ASSSSGTTYGYT
>TRBV2
ASSDSFSRSSYEQY
>TRBV7-9
ASSYGQGDEKLF
>TRBV5-4
ASSFNTVLGYT
>TRBV5-1
ASSSSSENTGELF
>TRBV7-8
ASSLLDRGFYEQY
>TRBV4-1
ASSTVTGLEHEQY
>TRBV9
ASSADKWGRDEKLF
>TRBV28
ASDGMGQPQH
>TRBV5-1
ASSLGGTNQPQH
>TRBV28
ASSLGTRAGYT
>TRBV6-5
ASSYKDRGMNTEAF
>TRBV4-1
ASSQGSGDYEQY
>TRBV27
ASSRGSYEQY